The present entry profiles one T cell receptor (beta chain) with its context. The ends were cut back, 0 bases at V and 4 bases at J, with 10 bases in the middle. Germline V CDR1 and CDR2: SGHRS, YFSETQ. The CDR3 loop spans 14 amino acids. Selected pancreatic ductal adenocarcinoma patients had undergone surgery without neoadjuvant therapy. The sample comes from a study of T cells in pancreatic ductal adenocarcinoma. Produced via immunoSEQ multiplex PCR; TCRdb's table is partial and in-frame only. Found here are 7,500 to 9,000 clones, roughly 90% of them singletons; the top ten hold about 3%. The chain is built from TRBV5-1 and TRBJ1-1; no reliable D call. The sample was PBMCs. The TCR sequence derives from a human donor with pancreatic ductal adenocarcinoma. DNA for the CDR3: TGCGCCAGCAGCTTGGCCCCGGGAATCACTGAAGCTTTCTTT. As protein: CASSLAPGITEAFF.